Following are 9 T cell receptor beta chains from one sample sequenced in a study of T cell responses to AZD1222 COVID-19 vaccine. TCRdb keeps only in-frame clones here, not all; method: immunoSEQ multiplex PCR. The sample shows just over 150,000 clones, roughly nine tenths of them seen only once. The source was peripheral blood, collected 28 days after the second AZD1222 dose. The receptor source for this set is an adult who received the AZD1222 COVID-19 vaccine.

This clone has a single count. This rearrangement joins TRBV6-5 to TRBJ1-4; D might be TRBD1 (6 bases). Germline-derived CDR1 and CDR2 are MNHEY and SVGAGI. This CDR3 contains 15 residues. Trimming stripped 0 bases from V and 3 bases from J, with 8 bases between. CDR3 protein: CASSYSGGANEKLFF. CDR3 nucleotide sequence: TGTGCCAGCAGTTACTCAGGGGGGGCTAATGAAAAACTGTTTTTT.

The chain links TRBV18 to TRBJ2-5, with D possibly being TRBD2 (6 bases). The CDR3 loop spans 16 amino acids. Germline-derived CDR1 and CDR2 are KGHSH and LQKENI. V shed 1 base and J shed 5 bases, with 17 bases lying between them. The CDR3 sequence: CASSPLELPGRETQYF. In DNA form, the CDR3 reads TGTGCCAGCTCACCACTTGAGTTACCAGGGAGGGAGACCCAGTACTTC.

In its sample, this clone was seen once. The V call is TRBV28, the J call TRBJ1-6; unclear D gene. CDR3 length equals 14 residues. CDR1 is MDHEN and CDR2 is SYDVKM in the germline V gene. V lost 6 bases, J lost 2 bases, and 8 bases lay in between. In DNA form, the CDR3 reads TGTGCCAGCAGCTGGATTACCTATAATTCACCCCTCCACTTT. Translation gives CASSWITYNSPLHF.

The chain is built from TRBV19 and TRBJ1-3, with D unresolved. Germline V gene sequence: CDR1 LNHDA, CDR2 SQIVND (reference sequence). CDR3 size: 14 residues. V was shortened by 7 bases and J by 0 bases, with 10 bases between the two germline ends. CDR3 bases: TGTGCCAGTACTATTGGCAGCTCTGGAAACACCATATATTTT. Translating it yields CASTIGSSGNTIYF.

The chain uses TRBV5-4 and TRBJ2-2; no clear D gene. The germline V gene has CDR1 SGHNT and CDR2 YYREEE (reference sequence). V was shortened by 4 bases and J by 7 bases, with 11 bases between the two germline ends. CDR3 length: 13 amino acids. The CDR3 loop reads CASSPFSVGELFF. The DNA of the CDR3 is TGTGCCAGCAGCCCATTTTCGGTCGGGGAGCTGTTTTTT.

The V call is TRBV27, the J call TRBJ1-1; unclear D gene. CDR3 length: 13 residues. In germline, CDR1 is MNHEY, CDR2 SMNVEV (reference sequence). V lost 2 bases and J lost 1, with 5 bases in between. In DNA form, the CDR3 reads TGTGCCAGCAGTTTAGGTTCGAACACTGAAGCTTTCTTT. This translates into CASSLGSNTEAFF.

In the case of this clone: Other DNA sequences in this specimen translate into the identical CDR3. This sequence joins TRBV27 and TRBJ2-7; the D gene is possibly TRBD2 (6 bases). V lost 3 bases and J lost 3, with 9 bases in between. CDR1 is MNHEY, CDR2 SMNVEV, per germline (reference sequence). The CDR3 is made up of 13 amino acids. The CDR3 nucleotides read TGTGCCAGCAGTTTCGGGGGAAGCTACGAGCAGTACTTC. Amino acid sequence: CASSFGGSYEQYF.

The chain combines TRBV19 with TRBJ1-2, with 9 bases lining up with TRBD1. This CDR3 spans 14 amino acids. V lost 6 bases and J lost 5; bases outside the gene matches: 7. Germline V gene data show CDR1 as LNHDA and CDR2 as SQIVND (reference sequence). The CDR3 nucleotides are TGTGCCAGTAGCCCGCGTGGGACAGGGTATGGCTACACCTTC. Translation: CASSPRGTGYGYTF.

This chain joins TRBV7-2 and TRBJ2-3; tentative D call: TRBD1 (6 bases). V lost 1 base, J lost 6 bases, and 17 bases lay in between. CDR3 length: 16 residues. Per the germline V gene, CDR1 is SGHTA and CDR2 is FQGNSA. The CDR3 is CASSLDGPRRGDTQYF. CDR3 DNA sequence: TGTGCCAGCAGCTTAGATGGCCCACGAAGGGGGGATACGCAGTATTTT.